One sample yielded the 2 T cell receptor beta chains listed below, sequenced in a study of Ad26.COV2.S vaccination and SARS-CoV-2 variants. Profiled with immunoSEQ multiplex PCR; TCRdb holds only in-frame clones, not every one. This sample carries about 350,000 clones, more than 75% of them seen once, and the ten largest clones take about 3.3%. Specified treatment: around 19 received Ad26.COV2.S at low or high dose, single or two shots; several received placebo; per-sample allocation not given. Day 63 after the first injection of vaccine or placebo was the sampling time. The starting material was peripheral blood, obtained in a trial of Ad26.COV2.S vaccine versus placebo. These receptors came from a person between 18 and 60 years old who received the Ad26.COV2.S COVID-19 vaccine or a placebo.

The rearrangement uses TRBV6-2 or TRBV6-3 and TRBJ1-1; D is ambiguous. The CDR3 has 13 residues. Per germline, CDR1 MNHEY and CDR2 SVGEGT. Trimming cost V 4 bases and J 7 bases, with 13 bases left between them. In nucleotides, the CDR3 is TGTGCCAGCAGTTCAACTCGTGGCAGTGAAGCTTTCTTT. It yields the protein CASSSTRGSEAFF.

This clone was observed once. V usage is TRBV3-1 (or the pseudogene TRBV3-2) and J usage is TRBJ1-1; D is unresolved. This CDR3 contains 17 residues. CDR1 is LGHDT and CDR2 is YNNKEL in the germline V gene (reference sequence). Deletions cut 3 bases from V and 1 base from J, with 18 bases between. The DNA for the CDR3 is TGTGCCAGCAGCCATCGAAGAAGACCGGACCCGAACACTGAAGCTTTCTTT. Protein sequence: CASSHRRRPDPNTEAFF.